Sequencing of this T cell receptor (beta chain) was carried out in a study of OX40 agonist ivuxolimab in advanced cancers. About the study: Patients in the trial were receiving intravenous ivuxolimab every 2 weeks, at doses of 0.01 to 10 mg/kg. Past anti-PD-1, anti-PD-L1 or anti-CTLA-4 therapy was accepted, and 35% to 45% had received some.

Germline assignment: CDR1 MNHNS and CDR2 SASEGT. The CDR3 has 14 amino acids. Trimming cost V 6 bases and J 4 bases, with 15 bases left between them. Study-level points and caveats: Which antigen the expanded peripheral T cells recognized is unknown.

As regards this clone: No antigen is known for it.

The data were produced by immunoSEQ multiplex PCR, yet TCRdb's version contains in-frame clones alone and is incomplete. The sample gives more than 40,000 clones, approximately 80% of which show up once; around 2% is in the top ten. The sample consisted of CD4+ or CD8+ T cells sorted from blood, taken in a trial of the OX40 agonist ivuxolimab. V and J are TRBV6-1 and TRBJ1-1; unclear D gene. This TCR derives from an adult with an advanced solid tumor such as melanoma, head and neck, liver or kidney cancer. In nucleotides, the CDR3 is TGTGCCAGCAGGGAGCACCCGGGAAGCACTGAAGCTTTCTTT. This encodes CASREHPGSTEAFF.